The next 2 T cell receptor beta chains were all read from a single sample in a study of monozygotic twins with inflammatory bowel disease. TCRdb reprocessed the 5' RACE reads; each CDR3 protein has one entry and no DNA is given. This repertoire includes 330,000 or so distinct CDR3 sequences. Sequences were obtained from blood. These TCRs come from a human donor with ulcerative colitis or Crohn's disease, or a healthy co-twin of an affected twin (not recorded which).

The J gene is TRBJ2-7, the V gene TRBV7-2. This CDR3 spans 16 amino acids. Germline-derived CDR1 and CDR2 are SGHTA and FQGNSA. The CDR3 region is CASSLTFGSGSPEQYF.

The chain recombines TRBV7-2 with TRBJ2-3. CDR1 is SGHTA and CDR2 is FQGNSA in the germline V gene. The CDR3 spans 16 residues. CDR3 region: CASSLIFLSNTDTQYF.